The 21 T cell receptor beta chains presented below share a single source sample, sequenced in a study of blood T cell repertoires in COVID-19. TCRdb keeps only in-frame clones here, not all; method: immunoSEQ multiplex PCR. The top ten clones hold under 11% of a sample with more than 300,000 clones, 85% to 90% of them seen once. Sequences were obtained from PBMCs or T cells enriched from blood (not recorded which). Receptors were obtained from a woman aged 18-35 years who had recovered from COVID-19.

V is TRBV7-9 and J is TRBJ1-2, with D unresolved. This CDR3 is 17 amino acids long. Looked up from germline, CDR1 is SEHNR and CDR2 is FQNEAQ (reference sequence). The germline V and J ends were trimmed by 5 bases and 6 bases, with 25 bases remaining between them. The chain's CDR3 is CASSLSLELASGNGYTF. CDR3 DNA: TGTGCCAGCAGCCTCTCCTTGGAATTGGCCTCGGGTAATGGCTACACCTTC. The whole variable domain, filled in from reference TRBV7-9 and TRBJ1-2, reads DTGVSQNPRHKITKRGQNVTFRCDPISEHNRLYWYRQTLGQGPEFLTYFQNEAQLEKSRLLSDRFSAERPKGSFSTLEIQRTEQGDSAMYLCASSLSLELASGNGYTFGSGTRLTVV.

V is TRBV2 and J is TRBJ1-2, with a possible D match to TRBD1 (5 bases). V was shortened by 3 bases and J by 3 bases, with 8 bases between the two germline ends. The length of the CDR3 is 13 residues. Per germline, CDR1 SNHLY and CDR2 FYNNEI. In DNA, the CDR3 is TGTGCCAGCAGTGATCAGGGTTACTATGGCTACACCTTC. Encoded protein: CASSDQGYYGYTF.

The rearrangement uses TRBV2 and TRBJ1-4; 10 bases are shared with TRBD1. The V segment lost 5 bases and the J segment 7 bases; nucleotides outside the gene matches: 4. Germline loops: CDR1 SNHLY, CDR2 FYNNEI. CDR3 length: 14 amino acids. DNA for the CDR3: TGTGCCAGCAGTCTGACAGGGGGCCGTGAAAAACTGTTTTTT. As protein: CASSLTGGREKLFF.

Concerning this clone: The same CDR3 is also encoded by other DNA sequences in this sample. The chain joins TRBV5-4 to TRBJ2-5, with TRBD2 as a possible D gene (6 bases). From germline, CDR1 is SGHNT and CDR2 YYREEE (reference sequence). The CDR3 covers 15 residues. V lost 1 base and J lost 2, with 12 bases in between. The CDR3, as DNA: TGTGCCAGCAGCTTGCCCGGGAGAGGGCAAGAGACCCAGTACTTC. Translating gives CASSLPGRGQETQYF.

A single count supports this clone. The identical CDR3 is also encoded by other nucleotide sequences in the sample. The DNA of the CDR3 is TGTGCCAGCTCACCACGGCAGGGGGAGACCCAGTACTTC. Protein product: CASSPRQGETQYF. The chain carries TRBV18 and TRBJ2-5; tentative D call: TRBD1 (6 bases). The CDR3 extends over 13 amino acids. CDR1 KGHSH and CDR2 LQKENI come from the germline V gene. The ends were cut back, 1 base at V and 5 bases at J, with 8 bases in the middle.

The CDR3 loop reads CASSDLAGTTDTQYF. The CDR3 DNA sequence: TGTGCCAGCAGTGATCTAGCGGGGACCACAGATACGCAGTATTTT. The chain joins TRBV6-1 to TRBJ2-3; 9 positions match TRBD2. The CDR3 covers 15 residues. The V gene's germline CDR1 is MNHNS and CDR2 SASEGT. Trimming took 3 bases from V and 2 from J; bases not matched to a gene: 3.

This clone was picked up a small number of times. The V gene is TRBV10-1, the J gene TRBJ2-2; the D is unclear. Germline V gene lookup returns CDR1 WNHNN and CDR2 SYGVQD (reference sequence). Trimming shortened V by 4 bases and J by 4 bases, and 4 bases separated the two germline ends. The CDR3 runs 12 residues. The CDR3 is CASSGLTGELFF. The CDR3 DNA sequence: TGCGCCAGCAGTGGTCTCACCGGGGAGCTGTTTTTT.

V usage is TRBV7-2 and J usage is TRBJ2-2; no clear D. The CDR3 loop spans 13 amino acids. V lost 3 bases and J lost 4, with 6 bases in between. The germline V gene has CDR1 SGHTA and CDR2 FQGNSA. DNA for the CDR3: TGTGCCAGCAGCTTTTCCGGCACCGGGGAGCTGTTTTTT. Protein: CASSFSGTGELFF.

This chain uses TRBV19 with TRBJ1-5; possible D gene TRBD1, 5 bases. CDR1 and CDR2 (germline): LNHDA, SQIVND (reference sequence). The CDR3 length is 14 residues. Trimming stripped 4 bases from V and 6 bases from J, with 13 bases between. CDR3 amino acids: CASSTQGWGQPQHF. The CDR3 coding sequence is TGTGCCAGTAGTACGCAGGGTTGGGGTCAGCCCCAGCATTTT.

The chain employs TRBV28 and TRBJ1-6; the D is unclear. The CDR3 loop spans 11 amino acids. The germline V gene encodes CDR1 MDHEN and CDR2 SYDVKM. V gave up 6 bases and J gave up 8 bases, with 5 bases separating them. DNA of the CDR3: TGTGCCAGCAGCTCCCATTCACCCCTCCACTTT. It translates to CASSSHSPLHF. The complete variable domain, with remaining parts taken from reference TRBV28 and TRBJ1-6, reads DVKVTQSSRYLVKRTGEKVFLECVQDMDHENMFWYRQDPGLGLRLIYFSYDVKMKEKGDIPEGYSVSREKKERFSLILESASTNQTSMYLCASSSHSPLHFGNGTRLTVT.

The chain links TRBV2 to TRBJ2-7; weak D call: TRBD2 (6 bases). V gave up 6 bases and J gave up 4 bases, with 19 bases separating them. The CDR3 contains 15 residues. In germline, CDR1 is SNHLY, CDR2 FYNNEI. The CDR3: CASRQSGVSGYEQYF. CDR3 DNA: TGTGCCAGCAGGCAATCAGGAGTTAGCGGATACGAGCAGTACTTC.

The V call is TRBV5-5, the J call TRBJ1-2, with D perhaps TRBD1 (5 bases). V shed 0 bases and J shed 2 bases, with 11 bases lying between them. The CDR3 covers 15 residues. Germline lookup yields CDR1 SGHKS and CDR2 YYEKEE (reference sequence). CDR3 in amino acids: CASSLALSGNYGYTF. DNA for the CDR3: TGTGCCAGCAGCTTGGCGCTTTCAGGGAACTATGGCTACACCTTC.

J is TRBJ2-7 and V is TRBV18; D possibly corresponds to TRBD1 (6 bases). The V gene's germline CDR1 is KGHSH and CDR2 LQKENI. V was pared by 2 bases and J by 5 bases, with 13 bases between. The CDR3 is 14 amino acids. The CDR3 DNA reads TGTGCCAGCTCACCAGAGACAGGAGTCGACGAGCAGTACTTC. It specifies CASSPETGVDEQYF.

The chain recombines TRBV30 with TRBJ1-5; D is perhaps TRBD1 (5 bases). Germline V gene sequence: CDR1 GTSNPN, CDR2 SVGIG (reference sequence). V was clipped by 1 base and J by 4 bases, with 8 bases between them. This CDR3 spans 13 amino acids. The CDR3 spells CAWSGRANQPQHF. The CDR3 nucleotides read TGTGCCTGGAGTGGCAGGGCTAATCAGCCCCAGCATTTT.

This chain connects TRBV4-1 to TRBJ2-2; D gene uncertain. Trimming removed 4 bases from V and 1 base from J, with 10 bases in between. The CDR3 covers 15 residues. The germline CDR1 and CDR2 sequences are MGHRA and YSYEKL. The CDR3 sequence is CASSPIERNTGELFF. The CDR3 DNA reads TGCGCCAGCAGCCCGATCGAGAGGAACACCGGGGAGCTGTTTTTT.

The chain uses TRBV5-4 and TRBJ1-6; no reliable D call. The CDR3 spans 13 residues. The V and J ends lost 4 bases and 10 bases respectively, with 12 bases between them. Germline V gene data show CDR1 as SGHNT and CDR2 as YYREEE (reference sequence). In DNA, the CDR3 is TGTGCCAGCAGCCAGGACTCCACCTCACCCCTCCACTTT. This codes for CASSQDSTSPLHF.

The gene calls are TRBV6-5 and TRBJ1-1; D ambiguous. Trimming took off 2 bases at V and 7 bases at J, with 14 bases between the two ends. Per the germline V gene, CDR1 is MNHEY and CDR2 is SVGAGI. This CDR3 comprises 14 residues. CDR3 amino acids: CASSYGGQQNEAFF. In nucleotides, the CDR3 is TGTGCCAGCAGTTACGGCGGGCAGCAAAATGAAGCTTTCTTT.

V usage is TRBV27 and J usage is TRBJ1-5; D might be TRBD1 (6 bases). V shed 0 bases and J shed 7 bases, with 13 bases lying between them. The CDR3 consists of 15 residues. The germline V gene encodes CDR1 MNHEY and CDR2 SMNVEV (reference sequence). The DNA for the CDR3 is TGTGCCAGCAGTTTATCGGGGGGGGCAGGACAGCCCCAGCATTTT. This sequence encodes CASSLSGGAGQPQHF.

The chain links TRBV28 to TRBJ1-4, with D hard to call. Trimming took off 2 bases at V and 4 bases at J, with 11 bases between the two ends. The CDR3 loop spans 15 amino acids. CDR1 is MDHEN, CDR2 SYDVKM, per germline. The CDR3 DNA sequence: TGTGCCAGCAGTTTACTTGGAGGTGATAATGAAAAACTGTTTTTT. Residues: CASSLLGGDNEKLFF. The full variable domain, with the rest looked up from reference TRBV28 and TRBJ1-4, is DVKVTQSSRYLVKRTGEKVFLECVQDMDHENMFWYRQDPGLGLRLIYFSYDVKMKEKGDIPEGYSVSREKKERFSLILESASTNQTSMYLCASSLLGGDNEKLFFGSGTQLSVL.

This clone was seen ten or more times. The J gene is TRBJ2-1, the V gene TRBV30; D perhaps matches TRBD1 (7 bases). V was shortened by 2 bases and J by 7 bases, with 27 bases between the two germline ends. The germline V gene has CDR1 GTSNPN and CDR2 SVGIG (reference sequence). The CDR3 loop spans 18 amino acids. CDR3 sequence reads: CAWSQGEMGGPRSNEQFF. For the CDR3, the DNA is TGTGCCTGGAGTCAGGGGGAGATGGGAGGCCCTCGAAGTAATGAGCAGTTCTTC.

The J gene is TRBJ1-2, the V gene TRBV5-6; D not resolved. The CDR3 is 14 residues long. CDR1 and CDR2 (germline): SGHDT, YYEEEE. Trimming removed 2 bases at V and 4 bases at J, with 12 bases between. Written as DNA, the CDR3 is TGTGCCAGCAGCTTCGAACGGAGTTTCTATGGCTACACCTTC. This sequence encodes CASSFERSFYGYTF.